The 5 T cell receptor beta chains presented below share a single source sample, sequenced in a study of blood T cell repertoires in COVID-19. Profiling relied on immunoSEQ multiplex PCR, and the TCRdb table lists in-frame clones only, not all of them. The profile shows some 360,000 clones, roughly 89% of them singletons. The sequencing input was peripheral blood. The receptors shown here come from an older woman with COVID-19, enrolled during active disease.

The chain combines TRBV27 with TRBJ2-2; 13 nucleotides match TRBD2. Germline V gene data show CDR1 as MNHEY and CDR2 as SMNVEV (reference sequence). CDR3 length: 17 residues. After removal of 2 bases from V and 3 bases from J, the junction contained 3 bases not matched to a gene. The CDR3 DNA reads TGTGCCAGCAGTTTAGGACTAGCGGGGGTAGACACCGGGGAGCTGTTTTTT. It specifies CASSLGLAGVDTGELFF.

The chain carries TRBV9 and TRBJ1-3; D gene unclear. Trimming removed 0 bases from V and 4 bases from J, with 17 bases in between. This CDR3 has 17 amino acids. Per the germline V gene, CDR1 is SGDLS and CDR2 is YYNGEE. The CDR3 is CASSVVGSPGLGNTIYF. CDR3 DNA sequence: TGTGCCAGCAGCGTAGTCGGGAGCCCGGGGTTAGGAAACACCATATATTTT.

The gene calls are TRBV7-6 and TRBJ2-1; 10 positions match TRBD2. The germline gives CDR1 SGHVS, CDR2 FNYEAQ. Trimming at V came to 5 bases and at J to 7 bases, leaving 8 bases not matched to a gene. The CDR3 totals 15 residues. The CDR3 nucleotides are TGTGCCAGCAGCGGCACCCCGGGACTAGCGAATGAGCAGTTCTTC. Protein sequence: CASSGTPGLANEQFF.

This chain connects TRBV27 to TRBJ2-1, with 8 nucleotides matching TRBD2. Germline-derived CDR1 and CDR2 are MNHEY and SMNVEV (reference sequence). V dropped 3 bases and J dropped 7; count of bases not matched to a gene: 5. The CDR3 is made up of 14 amino acids. Written as DNA, the CDR3 is TGTGCCAGCAGTTTCGGGGGGGGGTCAAATGAGCAGTTCTTC. Amino acid sequence: CASSFGGGSNEQFF.

V gene TRBV14 combines with J gene TRBJ2-5; a possible D gene is TRBD1 (5 bases). The CDR3 totals 12 residues. Trimming left V 7 bases short and J 4 bases short, with 10 bases between. Per germline, CDR1 SGHDN and CDR2 FVKESK. The CDR3 nucleotides read TGTGCCAGCAAACAGGTTGGAGAGACCCAGTACTTC. This gives the protein CASKQVGETQYF.